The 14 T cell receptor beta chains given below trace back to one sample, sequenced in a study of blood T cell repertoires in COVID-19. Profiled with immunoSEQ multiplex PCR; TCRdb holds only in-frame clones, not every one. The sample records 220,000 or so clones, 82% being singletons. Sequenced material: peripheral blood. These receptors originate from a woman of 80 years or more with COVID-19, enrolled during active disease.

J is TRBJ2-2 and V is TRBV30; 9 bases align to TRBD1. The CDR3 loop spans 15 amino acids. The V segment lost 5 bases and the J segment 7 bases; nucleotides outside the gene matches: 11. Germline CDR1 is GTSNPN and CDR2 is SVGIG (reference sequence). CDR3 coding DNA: TGTGCCTGGGCCACAGGGGGCGGAACCGGCGGGGAGCTGTTTTTT. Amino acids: CAWATGGGTGGELFF.

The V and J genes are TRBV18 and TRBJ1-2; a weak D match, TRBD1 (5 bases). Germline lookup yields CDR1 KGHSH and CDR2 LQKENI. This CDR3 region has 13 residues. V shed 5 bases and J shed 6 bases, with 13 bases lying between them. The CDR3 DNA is TGTGCCAGCTCAACCCAGGGCGCGGATGGCTACACCTTC. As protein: CASSTQGADGYTF.

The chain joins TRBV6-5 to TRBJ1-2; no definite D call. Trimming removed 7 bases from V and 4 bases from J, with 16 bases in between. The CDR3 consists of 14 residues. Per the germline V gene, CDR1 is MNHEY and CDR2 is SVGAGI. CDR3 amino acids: CASKAAQSSYGYTF. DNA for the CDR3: TGTGCCAGCAAAGCGGCCCAGTCATCCTATGGCTACACCTTC.

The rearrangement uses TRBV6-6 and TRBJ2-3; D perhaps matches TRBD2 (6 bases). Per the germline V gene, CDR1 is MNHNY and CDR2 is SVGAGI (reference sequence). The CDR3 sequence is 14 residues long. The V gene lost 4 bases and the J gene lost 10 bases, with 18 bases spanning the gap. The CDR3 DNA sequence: TGTGCCAGCAGTTGGCGATGGGGGGACTCCTCGCAGTATTTT. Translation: CASSWRWGDSSQYF.

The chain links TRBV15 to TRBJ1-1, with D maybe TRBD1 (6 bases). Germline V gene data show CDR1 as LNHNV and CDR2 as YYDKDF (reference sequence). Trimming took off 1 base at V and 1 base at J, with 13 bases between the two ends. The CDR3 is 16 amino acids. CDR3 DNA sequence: TGTGCCACCAGCAGAGCCAAGGGGGTGGGGAACACTGAAGCTTTCTTT. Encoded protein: CATSRAKGVGNTEAFF.

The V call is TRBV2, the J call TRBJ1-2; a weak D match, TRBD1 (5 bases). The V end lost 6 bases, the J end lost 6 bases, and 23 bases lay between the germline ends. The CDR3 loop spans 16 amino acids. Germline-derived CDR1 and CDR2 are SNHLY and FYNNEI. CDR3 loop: CASRHGYPTGGDGYTF. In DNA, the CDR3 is TGTGCCAGCAGGCACGGCTATCCTACCGGGGGAGATGGCTACACCTTC. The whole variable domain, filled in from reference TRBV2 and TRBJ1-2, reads EPEVTQTPSHQVTQMGQEVILRCVPISNHLYFYWYRQILGQKVEFLVSFYNNEISEKSEIFDDQFSVERPDGSNFTLKIRSTKLEDSAMYFCASRHGYPTGGDGYTFGSGTRLTVV.

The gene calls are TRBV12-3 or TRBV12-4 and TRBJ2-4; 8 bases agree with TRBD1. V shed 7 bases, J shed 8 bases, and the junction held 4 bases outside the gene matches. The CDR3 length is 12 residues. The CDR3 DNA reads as TGTGCCAGCAAAGACAGGGGCGACATTCAGTACTTC. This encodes CASKDRGDIQYF.

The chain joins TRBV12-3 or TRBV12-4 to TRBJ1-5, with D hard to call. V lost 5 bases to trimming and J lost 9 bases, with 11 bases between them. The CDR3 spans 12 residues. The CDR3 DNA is TGTGCCAGCAGTATGGAGGACCGGCCCCAGCATTTT. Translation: CASSMEDRPQHF.

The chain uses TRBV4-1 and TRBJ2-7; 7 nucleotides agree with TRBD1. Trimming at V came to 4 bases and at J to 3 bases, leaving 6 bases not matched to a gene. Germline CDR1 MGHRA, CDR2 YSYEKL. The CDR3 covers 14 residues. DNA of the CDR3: TGCGCCAGCAGCCCCATACGACAGGGCTACGAGCAGTACTTC. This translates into CASSPIRQGYEQYF.

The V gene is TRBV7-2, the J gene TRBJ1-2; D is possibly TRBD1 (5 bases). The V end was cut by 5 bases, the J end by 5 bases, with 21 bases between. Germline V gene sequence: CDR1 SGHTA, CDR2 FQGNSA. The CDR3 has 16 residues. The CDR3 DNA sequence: TGTGCCAGCAGCGGTGGGGGTCAGGAGGGGTCTTATGGCTACACCTTC. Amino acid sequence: CASSGGGQEGSYGYTF.

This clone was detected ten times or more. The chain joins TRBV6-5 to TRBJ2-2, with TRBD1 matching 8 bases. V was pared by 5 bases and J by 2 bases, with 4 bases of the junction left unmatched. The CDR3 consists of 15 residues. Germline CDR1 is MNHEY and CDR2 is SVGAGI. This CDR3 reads CASSRRGQNTGELFF. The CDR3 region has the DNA TGTGCCAGCAGTCGCAGGGGGCAAAACACCGGGGAGCTGTTTTTT.

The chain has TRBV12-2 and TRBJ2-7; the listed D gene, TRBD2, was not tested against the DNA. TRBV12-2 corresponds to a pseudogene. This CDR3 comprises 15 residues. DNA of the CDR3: TGTGCAAGTCCCGTCCGGGGGTCACGGCCGGACGAGCAGTACTTC. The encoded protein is CASPVRGSRPDEQYF.

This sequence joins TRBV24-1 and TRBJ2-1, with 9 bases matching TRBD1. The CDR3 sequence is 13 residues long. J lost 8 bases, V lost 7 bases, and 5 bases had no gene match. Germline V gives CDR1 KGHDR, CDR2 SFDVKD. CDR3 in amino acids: CATRGQGGDEQFF. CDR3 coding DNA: TGTGCCACCAGGGGACAGGGCGGGGATGAGCAGTTCTTC.

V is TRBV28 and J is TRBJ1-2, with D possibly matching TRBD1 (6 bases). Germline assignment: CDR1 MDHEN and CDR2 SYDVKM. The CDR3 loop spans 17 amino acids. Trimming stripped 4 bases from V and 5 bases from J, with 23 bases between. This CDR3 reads CASSSPPRPGEKYGYTF. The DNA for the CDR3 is TGTGCCAGCAGTTCCCCCCCCCGACCAGGGGAAAAGTATGGCTACACCTTC.